The rows below give T cell receptor beta chains drawn from one sample of a study of blood T cell repertoires in COVID-19. The assay was immunoSEQ multiplex PCR, and TCRdb's table has in-frame clones only and misses some. The sample lists some 80,000 clones, approximately 85% seen once, with roughly 8.9% in the top ten. The sequenced sample was peripheral blood. The receptors were sampled from a man aged 45-65 years with COVID-19, enrolled during active disease. Both conserved end residues are part of each CDR3. Fields, in order: clone size, J gene, V gene, D gene, CDR3 DNA, CDR3 protein. A D gene is named only where the DNA matches it firmly. The size entry is marked missing in some rows and otherwise reads once, few, many or a size class.

-	TRBJ1-5	TRBV2	TRBD1	TGTGCCAGCAGGCTCACTCAGGGGGGCAATCAGCCCCAGCATTTT	CASRLTQGGNQPQHF
-	TRBJ2-4	TRBV11-2	TRBD2	TGTGCCAGCAGGGTTTCTAGCGGGAGTGGGGACATTCAGTACTTC	CASRVSSGSGDIQYF
-	TRBJ2-7	TRBV11-3	-	TGTGCCAGCAGCTTACGGTCAGGACTCTACGAGCAGTACTTC	CASSLRSGLYEQYF
few	TRBJ1-4	TRBV5-6	TRBD1	TGTGCCAGCAGCCCGACAGGGCGTGGTGAAAAACTGTTTTTT	CASSPTGRGEKLFF
medium-sized	TRBJ2-3	TRBV5-1	-	TGCGCCAGCAGCTTGGGACAGCGCACAGATACGCAGTATTTT	CASSLGQRTDTQYF
-	TRBJ2-7	TRBV6-6	TRBD2	TGTGCCAGCGGCTCGCGGACTAGCTCCTACGAGCAGTACTTC	CASGSRTSSYEQYF
-	TRBJ2-1	TRBV5-1	-	TGCGCCAGCAGCTTGGTCGGTCTAGACGCGTCCTACAATGAGCAGTTCTTC	CASSLVGLDASYNEQFF
-	TRBJ1-3	TRBV19	TRBD1	TGTGCCAGTAGCCTTGGGACAGGGGAGGGAAACACCATATATTTT	CASSLGTGEGNTIYF
-	TRBJ1-5	TRBV30	TRBD1	TGTGCCTGGAGTGCCGCAGGGGGCCTTCAGCCCCAGCATTTT	CAWSAAGGLQPQHF
-	TRBJ2-6	TRBV28	TRBD2	TGTGCCAGCATTCCTGGGACAGCCGGGACTAGCGGGTCTGGGGCCAACGTCCTGACTTTC	CASIPGTAGTSGSGANVLTF
-	TRBJ1-1	TRBV12-3/TRBV12-4	TRBD1	TGTGCCAGCAGTATACGACAGGGATCTGAAGCTTTCTTT	CASSIRQGSEAFF
-	TRBJ1-5	TRBV4-1	-	TGCGCCAGCAGCCTAGCCGACAGGCGCAATCAGCCCCAGCATTTT	CASSLADRRNQPQHF
-	TRBJ2-7	TRBV7-9	-	TGTGCCAGCAGCCCATCCTACGAGCAGTACTTC	CASSPSYEQYF
-	TRBJ2-2	TRBV10-1	-	TGCGCCAGCAGTGATAGCCCTTATAAGCACACCGGGGAGCTGTTTTTT	CASSDSPYKHTGELFF
-	TRBJ2-2	TRBV4-1	-	TGCGCCAGCAGCCAAGAGTGGGGGGACTCGAGGTACACCGGGGAGCTGTTTTTT	CASSQEWGDSRYTGELFF
-	TRBJ1-4	TRBV15	TRBD1	TGTGCCACCTACAGGGGGACTAATGAAAAACTGTTTTTT	CATYRGTNEKLFF
-	TRBJ2-7	TRBV6-5	TRBD2	TGTGCCACCCAAAGCGGGAGCTACGAGCAGTACTTC	CATQSGSYEQYF
-	TRBJ2-7	TRBV7-7	TRBD1	TGTGCTAGCAGCCATGAACAGGGGTACGAGCAGTACTTC	CASSHEQGYEQYF
-	TRBJ2-7	TRBV23-1	-	TGCGCCAGCAGTCAATCGTGGAATTTCGGGAGCGGCTACGAGCAGTACTTC	CASSQSWNFGSGYEQYF
-	TRBJ2-7	TRBV7-2	-	TGTGCCAGCAACGCGGGACAGACCTACGAGCAGTACTTC	CASNAGQTYEQYF
once	TRBJ2-7	TRBV6-5	TRBD1	TGTGCCAGCACCCGCGGGACAGGGGGTAGTTACGAGCAGTACTTC	CASTRGTGGSYEQYF
-	TRBJ1-1	TRBV27	-	TGTGCCAGCAGTGACGGCGGCCCCAGACTGAACACTGAAGCTTTCTTT	CASSDGGPRLNTEAFF
-	TRBJ2-1	TRBV24-1	TRBD1	TGTGCCACCAGTCCTCCAGGGGGTACCTACAATGAGCAGTTCTTC	CATSPPGGTYNEQFF
once	TRBJ1-1	TRBV24-1	TRBD1	TGTGCCACCAGTGAAGGGACAGGGTGGAACACTGAAGCTTTCTTT	CATSEGTGWNTEAFF
-	TRBJ2-1	TRBV6-4	-	TGTGCCAGCAGTGACCGACACCGGGGTGAGCAGTTCTTC	CASSDRHRGEQFF
once	TRBJ1-4	TRBV7-2	TRBD1	TGTGCCAGCAGCCCAGACAGGGGGCGGGAAGAAAAACTGTTTTTT	CASSPDRGREEKLFF
-	TRBJ2-5	TRBV11-2	TRBD2	TGTGCCAGCAGCCCAGGACTAGCGGTGGGGGGGACCCAGTACTTC	CASSPGLAVGGTQYF
few	TRBJ1-5	TRBV4-1	-	TGCGCCAGCAGCGTAGGGAGTGGCAATCAGCCCCAGCATTTT	CASSVGSGNQPQHF
-	TRBJ1-1	TRBV19	-	TGTGCCAGCCAATGGGGGGGCGCGGGGAACACTGAAGCTTTCTTT	CASQWGGAGNTEAFF
-	TRBJ1-3	TRBV28	-	TGTGCCAGCAGTTCCCCATGGGCAGGGCCGGGAAACACCATATATTTT	CASSSPWAGPGNTIYF
-	TRBJ2-1	TRBV30	TRBD2	TGTGCCTGGAAAACTAGCGGGAAGTTCCCCCCCATCTTC	CAWKTSGKFPPIF
-	TRBJ1-3	TRBV25-1	-	TGTGCCAGCAGTGCAGGGTCGGGGGACACCATATATTTT	CASSAGSGDTIYF
-	TRBJ2-3	TRBV30	-	TGTGCCTGGAGTGTAGGAGGGACAGATACAGATACGCAGTATTTT	CAWSVGGTDTDTQYF
-	TRBJ1-4	TRBV5-1	-	TGCGCCAGCCACGCCGGACAGCAGGGTGAAAAACTGTTTTTT	CASHAGQQGEKLFF
-	TRBJ2-7	TRBV2	-	TGTGCCAGTTATAGACAGTCGAGCTACGAGCAGTACTTC	CASYRQSSYEQYF
-	TRBJ2-1	TRBV6-4	TRBD2	TGTGCCAGCAGTGAAAGGCGGGAGGGCTACAATGAGCAGTTCTTC	CASSERREGYNEQFF
-	TRBJ2-5	TRBV27	TRBD2	TGTGCCAGCAGTTTAGGGAGCGGGAGGGCGGTTAAGACCCAGTACTTC	CASSLGSGRAVKTQYF
-	TRBJ1-2	TRBV18	-	TGTGCCAGCTCACCACCGATTCCGGGGGTCTATGGCTACACCTTC	CASSPPIPGVYGYTF
-	TRBJ1-2	TRBV19	-	TGTGCCAGTAGTATAGGCCGGGCTAACTATGGCTACACCTTC	CASSIGRANYGYTF